Below, 15 T cell receptor beta chains from the same sample are listed, as sequenced in a study of blood T cell repertoires in COVID-19. Produced via immunoSEQ multiplex PCR; TCRdb's table is partial and in-frame only. The repertoire holds under 100,000 clones, over 75% seen once, with nearly 25% in the top ten. The sequencing sample was made of peripheral blood. The receptors derive from a man of 80 years or more with active or convalescent COVID-19.

This rearrangement joins TRBV24-1 to TRBJ2-3; no reliable D call. Trimming left V 10 bases short and J 6 bases short, with 13 bases between. The CDR3 covers 12 residues. The germline gives CDR1 KGHDR, CDR2 SFDVKD. This chain's CDR3 is CATSGSTDTQYF. The CDR3 DNA follows: TGTGCCACTTCCGGGTCTACGGATACGCAGTATTTT.

This clone was seen just once. The chain recombines TRBV5-1 with TRBJ1-1; perhaps TRBD1 as D (5 bases). CDR3 length: 15 residues. V lost 8 bases, J lost 5 bases, and 22 bases lay in between. Germline V gene lookup returns CDR1 SGHRS and CDR2 YFSETQ. DNA for the CDR3: TGCGCCAGTAGGTCATGGGCGGACATAATGACTGAAGCTTTCTTT. Translating gives CASRSWADIMTEAFF.

V and J are TRBV7-2 and TRBJ2-1, with D unresolved. The CDR3 length is 14 residues. V was shortened by 1 base and J by 9 bases, with 13 bases between the two germline ends. In germline, CDR1 is SGHTA, CDR2 FQGNSA. The CDR3 spells CASSLVVRSTEQFF. The CDR3 DNA follows: TGTGCCAGCAGCTTAGTCGTCAGGTCTACTGAGCAGTTCTTC.

The chain has TRBV6-6 and TRBJ2-1; TRBD2 agrees at 8 bases. The germline gives CDR1 MNHNY, CDR2 SVGAGI (reference sequence). This CDR3 contains 15 residues. The J segment lost 15 bases and the V segment lost 6 bases, leaving 19 bases of the junction unmatched. The CDR3 spells CASSLIGTSQLAVFF. CDR3 nucleotides: TGTGCCAGCAGCCTAATCGGGACTAGTCAGTTGGCGGTGTTCTTC.

The V and J genes are TRBV24-1 and TRBJ2-1, with D tentatively TRBD1 (6 bases). The ends were cut back, 3 bases at V and 1 base at J, with 18 bases in the middle. Germline-derived CDR1 and CDR2 are KGHDR and SFDVKD. The CDR3 is made up of 18 amino acids. In DNA form, the CDR3 reads TGTGCCACCAGTGATATCCCCGGTAGGCAGGGGTCCTACAATGAGCAGTTCTTC. Protein product: CATSDIPGRQGSYNEQFF.

The CDR3 nucleotides are TGTGCCTGGAGGGAGGTCGGAACCCTCCACTTT. Its translation: CAWREVGTLHF. The chain is built from TRBV30 and TRBJ1-6; D gene ambiguous. The CDR3 consists of 11 residues. Germline lookup yields CDR1 GTSNPN and CDR2 SVGIG (reference sequence). V was trimmed by 3 bases and J by 14 bases, leaving 11 bases between them.

The V gene is TRBV5-4, the J gene TRBJ2-1; 9 positions match TRBD1. Looked up from germline, CDR1 is SGHNT and CDR2 is YYREEE (reference sequence). CDR3 length: 16 amino acids. V lost 4 bases to trimming and J lost 3 bases; unmatched junction nucleotides: 8. The CDR3 loop reads CASSAKTGGIYNEQFF. The CDR3 region has the DNA TGTGCCAGCAGCGCCAAGACAGGGGGAATCTACAATGAGCAGTTCTTC.

The rearrangement links TRBV7-2 to TRBJ2-5, with a possible D match to TRBD2 (5 bases). The CDR3 spans 15 residues. The V gene lost 1 base and the J gene lost 2 bases, with 11 bases spanning the gap. Germline loops: CDR1 SGHTA, CDR2 FQGNSA. The CDR3 coding sequence is TGTGCCAGCAGCTTAGACCGGGGTAGGCAAGAGACCCAGTACTTC. It specifies CASSLDRGRQETQYF. Complete variable domain (other parts from reference TRBV7-2 and TRBJ2-5): GAGVSQSPSNKVTEKGKDVELRCDPISGHTALYWYRQSLGQGLEFLIYFQGNSAPDKSGLPSDRFSAERTGGSVSTLTIQRTQQEDSAVYLCASSLDRGRQETQYFGPGTRLLVL.

The chain has TRBV29-1 and TRBJ2-2, with D maybe TRBD2 (6 bases). Per germline, CDR1 SQVTM and CDR2 ANQGSEA. CDR3 length: 11 amino acids. V dropped 7 bases and J dropped 6 bases, with 9 bases sitting between them. CDR3 residues: CSARGSGELFF. DNA of the CDR3: TGCAGCGCCCGGGGGTCCGGGGAGCTGTTTTTT.

The gene calls are TRBV6-5 and TRBJ2-4, with TRBD2 identical over 11 bases. The germline V gene has CDR1 MNHEY and CDR2 SVGAGI. CDR3 size: 13 residues. Trimming took 6 bases from V and 6 from J; bases not matched to a gene: 1. The CDR3 DNA reads TGTGCCAGCAGCACTAGCGGGGGAAACATTCAGTACTTC. Protein: CASSTSGGNIQYF.

The CDR3 protein is CASSFEQGRRNTIYF. For the CDR3, the DNA is TGCGCCAGCAGCTTCGAACAGGGGCGAAGAAACACCATATATTTT. J is TRBJ1-3 and V is TRBV5-1; 7 bases are a match to TRBD1. Per germline, CDR1 SGHRS and CDR2 YFSETQ. The V segment lost 2 bases and the J segment 5 bases; nucleotides outside the gene matches: 7. This CDR3 region has 15 residues. The complete variable domain, with remaining parts taken from reference TRBV5-1 and TRBJ1-3, reads KAGVTQTPRYLIKTRGQQVTLSCSPISGHRSVSWYQQTPGQGLQFLFEYFSETQRNKGNFPGRFSGRQFSNSRSEMNVSTLELGDSALYLCASSFEQGRRNTIYFGEGSWLTVV.

The chain employs TRBV3-1 (or the pseudogene TRBV3-2) and TRBJ2-3; D is uncertain. The CDR3 has 15 amino acids. Germline values: CDR1 LGHDT, CDR2 YNNKEL (reference sequence). The V and J ends lost 3 bases and 5 bases respectively, with 15 bases between them. In DNA, the CDR3 is TGTGCCAGCAGCCAGCCCTCGCGGCGCATAGATACGCAGTATTTT. As protein: CASSQPSRRIDTQYF.

The chain couples TRBV5-6 to TRBJ2-7, with D maybe TRBD2 (5 bases). V lost 0 bases, J lost 10 bases, and 11 bases lay in between. CDR3 length: 12 residues. Per germline, CDR1 SGHDT and CDR2 YYEEEE. The CDR3 is CASSLAAGEQYF. The CDR3 nucleotides are TGTGCCAGCAGCTTGGCCGCCGGGGAACAGTACTTC.

The chain employs TRBV7-6 and TRBJ2-7; the D gene is possibly TRBD1 (5 bases). Trimming took off 1 base at V and 3 bases at J, with 7 bases between the two ends. The CDR3 loop spans 13 amino acids. The V gene's germline CDR1 is SGHVS and CDR2 FNYEAQ. The CDR3 is CASSLGTYYEQYF. The CDR3 DNA reads TGTGCCAGCAGCTTAGGGACATACTACGAGCAGTACTTC. The variable domain in full, with the rest retrieved from reference TRBV7-6 and TRBJ2-7, is GAGVSQSPRYKVTKRGQDVALRCDPISGHVSLYWYRQALGQGPEFLTYFNYEAQQDKSGLPNDRFSAERPEGSISTLTIQRTEQRDSAMYRCASSLGTYYEQYFGPGTRLTVT.

This clone was found once. The chain couples TRBV3-1 (or the pseudogene TRBV3-2) to TRBJ2-2; D may be TRBD2 (7 bases). V lost 0 bases to trimming and J lost 7 bases, with 15 bases between them. In germline, CDR1 is LGHDT, CDR2 YNNKEL (reference sequence). The CDR3 is made up of 16 amino acids. CDR3 sequence: CASSQDGGGASGELFF. CDR3 DNA sequence: TGTGCCAGCAGCCAAGATGGTGGGGGGGCAAGCGGGGAGCTGTTTTTT.